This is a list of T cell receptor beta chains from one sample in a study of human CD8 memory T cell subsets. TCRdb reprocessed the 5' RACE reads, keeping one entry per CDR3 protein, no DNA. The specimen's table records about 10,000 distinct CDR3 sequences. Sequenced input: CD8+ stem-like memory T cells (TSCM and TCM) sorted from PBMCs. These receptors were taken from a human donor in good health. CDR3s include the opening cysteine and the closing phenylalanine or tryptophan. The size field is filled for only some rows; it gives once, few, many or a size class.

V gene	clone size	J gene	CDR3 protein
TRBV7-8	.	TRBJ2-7	CASSPYRSRDPYEQYF
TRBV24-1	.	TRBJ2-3	CATSIGDTDTQYF
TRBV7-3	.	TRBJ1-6	CASSLTGFYSPLHF
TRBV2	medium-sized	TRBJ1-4	CASTWEYEKLFF
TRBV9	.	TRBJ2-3	CASSESGGASDTQYF
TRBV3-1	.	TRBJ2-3	CASSQDGTDTQYF
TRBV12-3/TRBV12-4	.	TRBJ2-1	CASSLRTSGHNEQFF
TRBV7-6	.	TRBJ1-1	CASSPAWNTEAFF
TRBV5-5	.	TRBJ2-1	CASSFWASGGAAAYNEQFF
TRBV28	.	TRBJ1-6	CASSLPDRANSPLHF
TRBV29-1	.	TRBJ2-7	CSVELASGIEQYF
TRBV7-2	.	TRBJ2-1	CASSLAPSGRANEQFF
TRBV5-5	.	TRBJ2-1	CASSLEDHNEQFF
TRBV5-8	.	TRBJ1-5	CASSFGNNQPQHF
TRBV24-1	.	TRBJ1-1	CATREMGAGKAFF
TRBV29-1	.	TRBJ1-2	CSVERGNGYTF
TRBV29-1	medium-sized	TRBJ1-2	CSVPGQGYGYTF
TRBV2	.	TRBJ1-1	CASSAHTTENTEAFF
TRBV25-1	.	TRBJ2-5	CASSEEGTVYQETQYF
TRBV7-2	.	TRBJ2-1	CASSTERMAVEQFF
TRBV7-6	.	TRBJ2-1	CASSGPDNEQFF
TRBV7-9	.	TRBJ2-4	CASSPDRERQYF
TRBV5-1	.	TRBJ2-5	CASSFYRGGETQYF
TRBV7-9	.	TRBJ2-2	CASSFTGFVENTGELFF
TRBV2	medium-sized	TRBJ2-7	CASRADRSPPRSDNEQYF
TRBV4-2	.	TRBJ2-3	CASSQEGQGIFGADTQYF